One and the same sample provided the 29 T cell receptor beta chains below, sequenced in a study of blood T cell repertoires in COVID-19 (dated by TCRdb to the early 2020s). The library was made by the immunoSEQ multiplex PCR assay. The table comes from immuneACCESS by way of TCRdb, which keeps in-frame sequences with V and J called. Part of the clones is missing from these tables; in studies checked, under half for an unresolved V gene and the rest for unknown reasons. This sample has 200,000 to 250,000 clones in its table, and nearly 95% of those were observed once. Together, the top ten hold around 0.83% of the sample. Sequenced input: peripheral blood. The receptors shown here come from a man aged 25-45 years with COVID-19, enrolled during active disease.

CDR3 in DNA: TGTGCCAGCAGCACCCAGACTAGCGGGGGGAGCTCCTACAATGAGCAGTTCTTC. It yields the protein CASSTQTSGGSSYNEQFF. This chain uses TRBV7-6 with TRBJ2-1; TRBD2 matches 13 bases. There are 18 residues in the CDR3. V dropped 5 bases and J dropped 0; count of bases not matched to a gene: 7. Germline CDR1 and CDR2: SGHVS and FNYEAQ.

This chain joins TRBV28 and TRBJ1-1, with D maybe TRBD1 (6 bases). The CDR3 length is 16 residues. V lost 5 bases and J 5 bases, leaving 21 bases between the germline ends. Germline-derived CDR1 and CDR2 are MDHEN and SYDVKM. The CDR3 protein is CASSPPRGGLRTEAFF. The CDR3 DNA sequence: TGTGCCAGCAGTCCCCCCCGAGGGGGTTTAAGAACTGAAGCTTTCTTT. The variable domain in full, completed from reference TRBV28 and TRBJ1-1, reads DVKVTQSSRYLVKRTGEKVFLECVQDMDHENMFWYRQDPGLGLRLIYFSYDVKMKEKGDIPEGYSVSREKKERFSLILESASTNQTSMYLCASSPPRGGLRTEAFFGQGTRLTVV.

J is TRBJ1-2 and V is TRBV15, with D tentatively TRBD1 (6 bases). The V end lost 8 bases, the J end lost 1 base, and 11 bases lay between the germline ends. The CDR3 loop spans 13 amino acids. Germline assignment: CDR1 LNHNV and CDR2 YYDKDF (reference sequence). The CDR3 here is CATSPQGNYGYTF. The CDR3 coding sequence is TGTGCCACCTCTCCACAGGGTAACTATGGCTACACCTTC. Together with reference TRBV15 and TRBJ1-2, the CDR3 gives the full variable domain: DAMVIQNPRYQVTQFGKPVTLSCSQTLNHNVMYWYQQKSSQAPKLLFHYYDKDFNNEADTPDNFQSRRPNTSFCFLDIRSPGLGDTAMYLCATSPQGNYGYTFGSGTRLTVV.

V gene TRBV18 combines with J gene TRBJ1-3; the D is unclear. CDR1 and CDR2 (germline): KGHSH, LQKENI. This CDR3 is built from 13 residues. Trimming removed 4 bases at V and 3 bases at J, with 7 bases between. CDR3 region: CASSLLNGNTIYF. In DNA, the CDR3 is TGTGCCAGCTCACTCCTAAATGGAAACACCATATATTTT.

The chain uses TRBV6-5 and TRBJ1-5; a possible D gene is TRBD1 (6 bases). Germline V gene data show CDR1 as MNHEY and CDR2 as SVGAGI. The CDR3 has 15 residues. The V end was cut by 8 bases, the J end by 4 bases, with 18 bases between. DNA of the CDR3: TGTGCCAGCGCGGGGGGGCCCCTGGGGAATCAGCCCCAGCATTTT. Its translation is CASAGGPLGNQPQHF.

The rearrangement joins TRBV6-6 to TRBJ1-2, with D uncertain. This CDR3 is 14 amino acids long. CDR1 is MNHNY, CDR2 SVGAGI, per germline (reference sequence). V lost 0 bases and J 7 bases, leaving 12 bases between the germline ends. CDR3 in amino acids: CASSYSRGSSGYTF. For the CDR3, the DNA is TGTGCCAGCAGTTACTCTCGAGGGTCTAGTGGCTACACCTTC.

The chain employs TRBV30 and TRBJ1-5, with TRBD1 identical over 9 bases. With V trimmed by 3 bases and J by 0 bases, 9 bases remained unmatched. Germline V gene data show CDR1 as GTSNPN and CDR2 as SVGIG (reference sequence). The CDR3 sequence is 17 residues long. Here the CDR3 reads CAWSPDRGGYSNQPQHF. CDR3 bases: TGTGCCTGGAGCCCGGACAGGGGAGGATATAGCAATCAGCCCCAGCATTTT.

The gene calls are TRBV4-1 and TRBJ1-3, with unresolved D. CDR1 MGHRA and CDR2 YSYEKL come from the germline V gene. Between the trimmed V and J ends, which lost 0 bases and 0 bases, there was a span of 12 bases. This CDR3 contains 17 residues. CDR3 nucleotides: TGCGCCAGCAGCCAAGATGCGGGCCTCGGCTCTGGAAACACCATATATTTT. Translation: CASSQDAGLGSGNTIYF.

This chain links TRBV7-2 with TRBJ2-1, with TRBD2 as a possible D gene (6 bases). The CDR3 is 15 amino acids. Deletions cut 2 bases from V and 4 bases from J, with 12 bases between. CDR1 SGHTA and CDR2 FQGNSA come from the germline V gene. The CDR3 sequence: CASSLTGGLYNEQFF. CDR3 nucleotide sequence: TGTGCCAGCAGCTTAACCGGGGGTCTATACAATGAGCAGTTCTTC.

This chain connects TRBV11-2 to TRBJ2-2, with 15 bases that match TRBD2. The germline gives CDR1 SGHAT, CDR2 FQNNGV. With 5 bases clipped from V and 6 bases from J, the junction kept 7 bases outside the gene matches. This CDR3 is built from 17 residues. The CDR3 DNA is TGTGCCAGCAGCCTATGGACTAGCGGGGGGGCCCCCGGGGAGCTGTTTTTT. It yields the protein CASSLWTSGGAPGELFF.

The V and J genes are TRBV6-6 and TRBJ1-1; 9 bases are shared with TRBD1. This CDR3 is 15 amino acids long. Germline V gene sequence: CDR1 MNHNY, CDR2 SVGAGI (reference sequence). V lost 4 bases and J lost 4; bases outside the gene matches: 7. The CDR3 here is CASSSITGGITEAFF. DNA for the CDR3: TGTGCCAGCAGTTCGATCACAGGGGGCATCACTGAAGCTTTCTTT.

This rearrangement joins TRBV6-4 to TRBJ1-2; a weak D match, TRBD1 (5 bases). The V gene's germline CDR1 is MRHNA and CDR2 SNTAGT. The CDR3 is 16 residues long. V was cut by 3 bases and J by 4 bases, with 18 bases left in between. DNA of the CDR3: TGTGCCAGCAGTGAAGGGTACCGGGGGGAGATCTATGGCTACACCTTC. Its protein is CASSEGYRGEIYGYTF.

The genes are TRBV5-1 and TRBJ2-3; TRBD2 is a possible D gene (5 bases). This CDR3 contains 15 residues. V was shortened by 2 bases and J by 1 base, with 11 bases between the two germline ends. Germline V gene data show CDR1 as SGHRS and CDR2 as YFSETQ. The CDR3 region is CASSLGGSGTDTQYF. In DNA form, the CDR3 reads TGCGCCAGCAGCTTAGGAGGTAGTGGCACAGATACGCAGTATTTT.

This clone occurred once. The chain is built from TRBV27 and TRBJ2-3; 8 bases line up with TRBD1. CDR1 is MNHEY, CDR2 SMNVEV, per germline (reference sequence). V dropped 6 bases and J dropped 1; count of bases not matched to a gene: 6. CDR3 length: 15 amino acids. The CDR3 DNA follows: TGTGCCAGCAGAAAGGGGACAGGCGGCACAGATACGCAGTATTTT. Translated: CASRKGTGGTDTQYF.

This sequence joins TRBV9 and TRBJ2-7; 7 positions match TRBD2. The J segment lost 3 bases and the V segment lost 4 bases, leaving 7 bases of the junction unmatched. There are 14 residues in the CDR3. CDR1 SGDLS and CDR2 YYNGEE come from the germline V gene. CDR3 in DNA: TGTGCCAGCAGCACGGCCGGGGGGAGCTACGAGCAGTACTTC. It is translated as CASSTAGGSYEQYF.

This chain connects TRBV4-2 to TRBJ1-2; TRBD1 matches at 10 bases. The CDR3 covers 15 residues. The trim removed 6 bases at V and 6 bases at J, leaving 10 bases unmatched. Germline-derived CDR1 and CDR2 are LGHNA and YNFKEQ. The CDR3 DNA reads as TGTGCCAGCAGTTCCAGCGAGGGACAGGGGAATGGCTACACCTTC. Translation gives CASSSSEGQGNGYTF.

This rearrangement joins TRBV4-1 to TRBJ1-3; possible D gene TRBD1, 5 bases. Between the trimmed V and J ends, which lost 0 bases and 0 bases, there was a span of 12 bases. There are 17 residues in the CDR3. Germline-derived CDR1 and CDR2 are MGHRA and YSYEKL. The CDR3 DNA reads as TGCGCCAGCAGCCAAGATTTGCGACAGTTCTCTGGAAACACCATATATTTT. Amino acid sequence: CASSQDLRQFSGNTIYF.

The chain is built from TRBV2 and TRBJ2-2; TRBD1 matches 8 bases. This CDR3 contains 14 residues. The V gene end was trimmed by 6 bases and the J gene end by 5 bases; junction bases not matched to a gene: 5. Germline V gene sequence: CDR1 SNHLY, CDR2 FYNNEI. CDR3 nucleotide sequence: TGTGCCAGCAGGGACAGGGAATTTACCGGGGAGCTGTTTTTT. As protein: CASRDREFTGELFF. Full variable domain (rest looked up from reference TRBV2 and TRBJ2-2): EPEVTQTPSHQVTQMGQEVILRCVPISNHLYFYWYRQILGQKVEFLVSFYNNEISEKSEIFDDQFSVERPDGSNFTLKIRSTKLEDSAMYFCASRDREFTGELFFGEGSRLTVL.

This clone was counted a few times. The CDR3 is CASSPTGGAGRWGYTF. CDR3 DNA: TGTGCCAGCAGCCCAACAGGGGGCGCGGGTCGTTGGGGCTACACCTTC. The chain carries TRBV5-4 and TRBJ1-2, with 9 positions matching TRBD1. V was pared by 4 bases and J by 8 bases, with 15 bases of the junction left unmatched. In germline, CDR1 is SGHNT, CDR2 YYREEE (reference sequence). The CDR3 has 16 residues. Using reference TRBV5-4 and TRBJ1-2 for the parts outside the CDR3, the full variable domain is ETGVTQSPTHLIKTRGQQVTLRCSSQSGHNTVSWYQQALGQGPQFIFQYYREEENGRGNFPPRFSGLQFPNYSSELNVNALELDDSALYLCASSPTGGAGRWGYTFGSGTRLTVV.

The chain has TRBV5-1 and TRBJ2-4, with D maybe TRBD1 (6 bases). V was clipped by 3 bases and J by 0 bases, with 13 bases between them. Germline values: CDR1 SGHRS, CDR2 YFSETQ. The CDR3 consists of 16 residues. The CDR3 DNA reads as TGCGCCAGCAGCTCGCCCGACAGGCTAGCCAAAAACATTCAGTACTTC. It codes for CASSSPDRLAKNIQYF.

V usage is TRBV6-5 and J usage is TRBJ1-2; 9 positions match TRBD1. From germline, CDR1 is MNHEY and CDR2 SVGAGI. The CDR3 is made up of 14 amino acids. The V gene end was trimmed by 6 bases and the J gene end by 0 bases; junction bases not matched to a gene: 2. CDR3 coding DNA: TGTGCCAGCAGGGGACAGGGCCCTAACTATGGCTACACCTTC. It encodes CASRGQGPNYGYTF.

The CDR3 here is CASSTASGGPSPGELFF. Written as DNA, the CDR3 is TGTGCCAGCAGTACCGCTAGCGGGGGCCCCTCCCCCGGGGAGCTGTTTTTT. V is TRBV6-2 or TRBV6-3 and J is TRBJ2-2; TRBD2 aligns across 10 bases. The CDR3 consists of 17 residues. Looked up from germline, CDR1 is MNHEY and CDR2 is SVGEGT. Trimming at V came to 5 bases and at J to 6 bases, leaving 12 bases not matched to a gene.

The CDR3 nucleotides read TGTGCCAGCAGCCAGGTCACAGGGGGCGCATTCGGAAACACCATATATTTT. Translated, it gives CASSQVTGGAFGNTIYF. V gene TRBV14 combines with J gene TRBJ1-3; 9 bases map to TRBD1. The CDR3 has 17 amino acids. Germline loops: CDR1 SGHDN, CDR2 FVKESK. The junction had 10 bases not matched to a gene; V was cut back by 3 bases and J by 4 bases. The full variable domain, rest sourced from reference TRBV14 and TRBJ1-3, is EAGVTQFPSHSVIEKGQTVTLRCDPISGHDNLYWYRRVMGKEIKFLLHFVKESKQDESGMPNNRFLAERTGGTYSTLKVQPAELEDSGVYFCASSQVTGGAFGNTIYFGEGSWLTVV.

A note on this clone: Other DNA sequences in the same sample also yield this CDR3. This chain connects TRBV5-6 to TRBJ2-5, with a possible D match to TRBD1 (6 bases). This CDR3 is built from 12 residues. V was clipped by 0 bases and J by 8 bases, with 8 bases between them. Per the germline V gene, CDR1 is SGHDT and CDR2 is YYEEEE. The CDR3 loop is CASSLAGETQYF. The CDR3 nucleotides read TGTGCCAGCAGCTTGGCAGGGGAAACCCAGTACTTC.

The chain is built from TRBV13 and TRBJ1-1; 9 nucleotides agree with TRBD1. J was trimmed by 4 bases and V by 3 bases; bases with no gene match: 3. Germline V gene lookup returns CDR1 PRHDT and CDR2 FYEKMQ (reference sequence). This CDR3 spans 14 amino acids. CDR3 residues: CASSLGQGGTEAFF. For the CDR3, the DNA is TGTGCCAGCAGCTTGGGACAGGGCGGCACTGAAGCTTTCTTT.

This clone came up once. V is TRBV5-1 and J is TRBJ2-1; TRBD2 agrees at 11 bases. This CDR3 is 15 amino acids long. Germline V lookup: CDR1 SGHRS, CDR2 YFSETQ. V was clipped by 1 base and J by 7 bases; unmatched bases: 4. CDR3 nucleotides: TGCGCCAGCAGCTTGACTAGCGGGGGAAAGAATGAGCAGTTCTTC. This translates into CASSLTSGGKNEQFF.

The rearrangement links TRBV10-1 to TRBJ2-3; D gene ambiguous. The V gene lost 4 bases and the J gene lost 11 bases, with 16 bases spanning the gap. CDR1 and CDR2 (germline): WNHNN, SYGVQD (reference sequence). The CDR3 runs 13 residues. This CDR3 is CASSATTLGRQYF. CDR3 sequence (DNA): TGCGCCAGCAGTGCCACCACTCTAGGCAGGCAGTATTTT.

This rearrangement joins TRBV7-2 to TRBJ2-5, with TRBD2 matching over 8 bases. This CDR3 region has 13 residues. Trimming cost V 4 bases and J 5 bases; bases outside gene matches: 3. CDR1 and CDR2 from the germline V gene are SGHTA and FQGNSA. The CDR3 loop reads CASSSTGGETQYF. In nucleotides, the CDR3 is TGTGCCAGCAGCTCCACGGGGGGGGAGACCCAGTACTTC.

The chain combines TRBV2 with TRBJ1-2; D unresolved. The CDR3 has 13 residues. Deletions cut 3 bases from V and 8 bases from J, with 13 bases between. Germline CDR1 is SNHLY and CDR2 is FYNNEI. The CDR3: CASSELTGGGYTF. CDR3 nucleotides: TGTGCCAGCAGTGAGTTAACCGGAGGGGGCTACACCTTC.